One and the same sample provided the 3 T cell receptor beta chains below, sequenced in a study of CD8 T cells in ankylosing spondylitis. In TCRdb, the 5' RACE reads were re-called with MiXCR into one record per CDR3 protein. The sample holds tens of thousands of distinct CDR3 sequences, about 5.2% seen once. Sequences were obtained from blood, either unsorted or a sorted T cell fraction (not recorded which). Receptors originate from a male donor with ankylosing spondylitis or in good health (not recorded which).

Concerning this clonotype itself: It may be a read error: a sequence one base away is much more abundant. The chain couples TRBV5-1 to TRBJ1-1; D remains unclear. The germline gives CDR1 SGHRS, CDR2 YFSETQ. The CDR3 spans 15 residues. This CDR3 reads CTSSPVEELNTEAFF. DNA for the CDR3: TGCACCAGCAGCCCGGTCGAGGAGCTGAACACTGAAGCTTTCTTT.

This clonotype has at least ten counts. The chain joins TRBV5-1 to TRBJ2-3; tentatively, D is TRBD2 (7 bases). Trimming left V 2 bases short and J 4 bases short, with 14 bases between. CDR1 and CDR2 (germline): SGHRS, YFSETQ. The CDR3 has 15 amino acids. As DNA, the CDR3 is TGCGCCAGCAGCTTACGGGGGGCCAGACCAGATACGCAGTATTTT. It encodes CASSLRGARPDTQYF. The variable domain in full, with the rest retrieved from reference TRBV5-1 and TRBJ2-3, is KAGVTQTPRYLIKTRGQQVTLSCSPISGHRSVSWYQQTPGQGLQFLFEYFSETQRNKGNFPGRFSGRQFSNSRSEMNVSTLELGDSALYLCASSLRGARPDTQYFGPGTRLTVL.

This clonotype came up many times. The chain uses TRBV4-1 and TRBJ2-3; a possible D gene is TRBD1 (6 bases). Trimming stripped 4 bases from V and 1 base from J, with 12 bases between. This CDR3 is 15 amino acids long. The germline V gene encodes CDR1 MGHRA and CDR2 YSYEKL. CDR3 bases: TGCGCCAGCAGCCCCCAAGAGGGGGGCACAGATACGCAGTATTTT. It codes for CASSPQEGGTDTQYF.